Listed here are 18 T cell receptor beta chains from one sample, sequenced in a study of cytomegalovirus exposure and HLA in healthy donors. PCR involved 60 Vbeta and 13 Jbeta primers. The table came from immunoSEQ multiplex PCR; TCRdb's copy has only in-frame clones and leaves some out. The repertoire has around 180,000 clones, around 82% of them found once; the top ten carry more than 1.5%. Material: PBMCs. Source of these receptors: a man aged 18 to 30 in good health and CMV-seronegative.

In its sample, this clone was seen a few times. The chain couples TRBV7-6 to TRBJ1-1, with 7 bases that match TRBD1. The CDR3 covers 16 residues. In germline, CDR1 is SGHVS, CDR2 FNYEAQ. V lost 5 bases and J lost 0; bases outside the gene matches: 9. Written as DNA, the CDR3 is TGTGCCAGCAGCCACACGACAGGGATGATGAACACTGAAGCTTTCTTT. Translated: CASSHTTGMMNTEAFF.

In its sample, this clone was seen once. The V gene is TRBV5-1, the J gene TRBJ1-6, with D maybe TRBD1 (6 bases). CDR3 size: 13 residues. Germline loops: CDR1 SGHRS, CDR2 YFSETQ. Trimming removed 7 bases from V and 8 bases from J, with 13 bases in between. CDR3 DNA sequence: TGCGCCAGCGCATCAGGGGATGATTCACCCCTCCACTTT. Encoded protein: CASASGDDSPLHF. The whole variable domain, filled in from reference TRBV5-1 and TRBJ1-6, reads KAGVTQTPRYLIKTRGQQVTLSCSPISGHRSVSWYQQTPGQGLQFLFEYFSETQRNKGNFPGRFSGRQFSNSRSEMNVSTLELGDSALYLCASASGDDSPLHFGNGTRLTVT.

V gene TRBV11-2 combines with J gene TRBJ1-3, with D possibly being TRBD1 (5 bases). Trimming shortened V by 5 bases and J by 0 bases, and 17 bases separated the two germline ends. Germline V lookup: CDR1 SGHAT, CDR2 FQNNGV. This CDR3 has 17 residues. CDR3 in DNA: TGTGCCAGCAGCCCAACCACTGGGGCCACCTCTGGAAACACCATATATTTT. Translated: CASSPTTGATSGNTIYF.

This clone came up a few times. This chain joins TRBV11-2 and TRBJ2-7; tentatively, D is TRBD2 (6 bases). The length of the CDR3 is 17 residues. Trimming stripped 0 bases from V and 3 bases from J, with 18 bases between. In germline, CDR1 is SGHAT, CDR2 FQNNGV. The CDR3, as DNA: TGTGCCAGCAGCTTAGATTACGTCTTCGGGGGTCGCTACGAGCAGTACTTC. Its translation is CASSLDYVFGGRYEQYF. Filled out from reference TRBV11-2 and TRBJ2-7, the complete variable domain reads EAGVAQSPRYKIIEKRQSVAFWCNPISGHATLYWYQQILGQGPKLLIQFQNNGVVDDSQLPKDRFSAERLKGVDSTLKIQPAKLEDSAVYLCASSLDYVFGGRYEQYFGPGTRLTVT.

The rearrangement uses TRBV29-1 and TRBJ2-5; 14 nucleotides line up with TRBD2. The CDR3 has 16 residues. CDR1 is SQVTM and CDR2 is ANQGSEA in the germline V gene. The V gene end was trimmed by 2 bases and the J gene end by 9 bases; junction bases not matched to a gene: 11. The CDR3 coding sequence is TGCAGCGTTGAATTTCTACGGACTAGCGGGGGGACCCCCCAGTACTTC. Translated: CSVEFLRTSGGTPQYF.

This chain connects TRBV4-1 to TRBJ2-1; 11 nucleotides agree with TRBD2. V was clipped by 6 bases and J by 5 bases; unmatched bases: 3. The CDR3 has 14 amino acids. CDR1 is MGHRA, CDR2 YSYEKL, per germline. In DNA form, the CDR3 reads TGCGCCAGCAGAGGGACTAGCGGAAACAATGAGCAGTTCTTC. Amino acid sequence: CASRGTSGNNEQFF.

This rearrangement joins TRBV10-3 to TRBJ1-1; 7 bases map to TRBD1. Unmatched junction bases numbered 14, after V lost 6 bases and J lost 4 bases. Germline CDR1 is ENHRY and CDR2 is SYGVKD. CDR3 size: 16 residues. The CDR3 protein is CAIRNSNRGSGTEAFF. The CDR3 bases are TGTGCCATCAGGAACTCAAACAGGGGCTCGGGCACTGAAGCTTTCTTT.

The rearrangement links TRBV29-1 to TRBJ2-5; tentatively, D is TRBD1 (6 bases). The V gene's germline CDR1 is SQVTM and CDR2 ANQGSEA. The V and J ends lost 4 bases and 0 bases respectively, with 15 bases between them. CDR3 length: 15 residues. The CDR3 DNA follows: TGCAGCGTTGGAGGGGGATACCATGACCAAGAGACCCAGTACTTC. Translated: CSVGGGYHDQETQYF.

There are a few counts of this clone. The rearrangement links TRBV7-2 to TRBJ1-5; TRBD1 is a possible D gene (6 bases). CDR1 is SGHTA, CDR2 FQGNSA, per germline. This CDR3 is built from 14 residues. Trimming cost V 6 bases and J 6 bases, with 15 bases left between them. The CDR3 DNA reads TGTGCCAGCAGTGTAGGGGGGGAGGTTCAGCCCCAGCATTTT. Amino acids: CASSVGGEVQPQHF. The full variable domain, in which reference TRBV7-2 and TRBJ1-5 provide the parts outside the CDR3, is GAGVSQSPSNKVTEKGKDVELRCDPISGHTALYWYRQSLGQGLEFLIYFQGNSAPDKSGLPSDRFSAERTGGSVSTLTIQRTQQEDSAVYLCASSVGGEVQPQHFGDGTRLSIL.

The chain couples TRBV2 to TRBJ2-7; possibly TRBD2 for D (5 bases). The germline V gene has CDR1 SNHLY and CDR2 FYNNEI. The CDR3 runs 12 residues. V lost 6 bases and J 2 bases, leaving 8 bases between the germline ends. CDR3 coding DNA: TGTGCCAGCAGGGGGAGTCCCTACGAGCAGTACTTC. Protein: CASRGSPYEQYF.

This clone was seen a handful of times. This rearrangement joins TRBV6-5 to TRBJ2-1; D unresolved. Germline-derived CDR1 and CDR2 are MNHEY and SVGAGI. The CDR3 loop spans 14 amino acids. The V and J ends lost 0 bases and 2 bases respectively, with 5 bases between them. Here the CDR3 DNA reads TGTGCCAGCAGTTACTCATTCGCCTACAATGAGCAGTTCTTC. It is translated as CASSYSFAYNEQFF.

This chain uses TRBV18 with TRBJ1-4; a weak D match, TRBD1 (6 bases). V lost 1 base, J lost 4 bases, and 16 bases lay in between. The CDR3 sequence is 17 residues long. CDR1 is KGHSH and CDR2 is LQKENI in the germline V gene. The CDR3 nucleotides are TGTGCCAGCTCACCACTGTCGCCAGGGGCCCGTAATGAAAAACTGTTTTTT. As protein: CASSPLSPGARNEKLFF.

CDR3 sequence (DNA): TGTGCCAGCAGCTCCGGACAGGGGGCGGGGGAGACCCAGTACTTC. It is translated as CASSSGQGAGETQYF. The chain employs TRBV11-2 and TRBJ2-5; 11 nucleotides align to TRBD1. This CDR3 is built from 15 residues. Germline CDR1 reads SGHAT; CDR2 reads FQNNGV. With V trimmed by 4 bases and J by 5 bases, 6 bases remained unmatched.

The CDR3: CASSPPTLGQGPLLHYEQYF. In DNA form, the CDR3 reads TGTGCCAGCTCACCACCGACCTTGGGACAGGGTCCTCTCCTACACTACGAGCAGTACTTC. V usage is TRBV18 and J usage is TRBJ2-7; 9 nucleotides line up with TRBD1. The CDR3 runs 20 residues. J was trimmed by 3 bases and V by 0 bases; bases with no gene match: 18. The germline gives CDR1 KGHSH, CDR2 LQKENI.

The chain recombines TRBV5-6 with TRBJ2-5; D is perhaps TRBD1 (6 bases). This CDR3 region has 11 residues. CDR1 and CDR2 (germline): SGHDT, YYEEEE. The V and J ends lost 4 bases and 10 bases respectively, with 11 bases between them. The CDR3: CASSGYRVQYF. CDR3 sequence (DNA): TGTGCCAGCAGCGGATACAGGGTCCAGTACTTC. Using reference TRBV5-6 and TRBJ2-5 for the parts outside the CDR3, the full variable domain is DAGVTQSPTHLIKTRGQQVTLRCSPKSGHDTVSWYQQALGQGPQFIFQYYEEEERQRGNFPDRFSGHQFPNYSSELNVNALLLGDSALYLCASSGYRVQYFGPGTRLLVL.

In DNA form, the CDR3 reads TGCGCCAGCAGCCAAGATCTTAGGCAGGAAATCTATGGCTACACCTTC. It encodes CASSQDLRQEIYGYTF. The J gene is TRBJ1-2, the V gene TRBV4-3; D not resolved. Deletions cut 0 bases from V and 4 bases from J, with 15 bases between. CDR1 is LGHNA and CDR2 is YSLEER in the germline V gene. The CDR3 runs 16 residues.

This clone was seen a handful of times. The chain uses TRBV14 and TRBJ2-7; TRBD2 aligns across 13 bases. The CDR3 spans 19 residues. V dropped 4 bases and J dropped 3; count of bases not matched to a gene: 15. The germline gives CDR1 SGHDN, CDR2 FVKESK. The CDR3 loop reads CASSPIGLAGEFGGYEQYF. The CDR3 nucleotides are TGTGCCAGCAGCCCCATCGGACTAGCGGGAGAATTCGGCGGCTACGAGCAGTACTTC.

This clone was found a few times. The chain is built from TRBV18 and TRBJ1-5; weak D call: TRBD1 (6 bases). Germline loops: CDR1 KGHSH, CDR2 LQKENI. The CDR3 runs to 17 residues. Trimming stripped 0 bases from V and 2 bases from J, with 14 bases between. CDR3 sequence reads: CASSPPGGAWGNQPQHF. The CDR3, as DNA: TGTGCCAGCTCACCACCAGGGGGGGCATGGGGCAATCAGCCCCAGCATTTT.